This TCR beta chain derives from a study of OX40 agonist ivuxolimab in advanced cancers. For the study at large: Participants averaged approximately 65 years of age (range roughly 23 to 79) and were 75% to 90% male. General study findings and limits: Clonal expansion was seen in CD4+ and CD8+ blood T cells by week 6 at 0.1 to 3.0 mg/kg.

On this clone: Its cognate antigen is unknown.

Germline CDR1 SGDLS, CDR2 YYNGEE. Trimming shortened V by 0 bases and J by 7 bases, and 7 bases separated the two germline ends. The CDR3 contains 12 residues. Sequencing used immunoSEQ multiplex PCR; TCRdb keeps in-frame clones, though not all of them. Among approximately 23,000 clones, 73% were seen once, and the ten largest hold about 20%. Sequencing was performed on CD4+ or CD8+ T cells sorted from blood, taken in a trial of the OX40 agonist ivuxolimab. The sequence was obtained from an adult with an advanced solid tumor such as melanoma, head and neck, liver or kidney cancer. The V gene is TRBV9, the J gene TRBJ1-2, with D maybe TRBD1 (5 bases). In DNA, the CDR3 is TGTGCCAGCAGCGTAGGGGGGAGTGGCTACACCTTC. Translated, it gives CASSVGGSGYTF.